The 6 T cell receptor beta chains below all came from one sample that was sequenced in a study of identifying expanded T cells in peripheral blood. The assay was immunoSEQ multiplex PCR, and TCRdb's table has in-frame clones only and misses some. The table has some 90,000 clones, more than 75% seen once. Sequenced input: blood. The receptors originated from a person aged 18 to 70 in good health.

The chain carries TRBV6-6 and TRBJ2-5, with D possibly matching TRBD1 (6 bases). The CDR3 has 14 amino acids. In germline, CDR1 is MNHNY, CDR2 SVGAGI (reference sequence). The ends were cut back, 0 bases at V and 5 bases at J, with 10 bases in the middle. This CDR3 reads CASSYSYREETQYF. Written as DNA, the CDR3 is TGTGCCAGCAGTTACTCATACAGGGAGGAGACCCAGTACTTC.

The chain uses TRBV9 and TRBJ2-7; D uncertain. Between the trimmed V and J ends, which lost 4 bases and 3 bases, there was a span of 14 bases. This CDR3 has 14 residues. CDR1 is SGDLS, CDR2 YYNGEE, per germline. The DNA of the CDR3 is TGTGCCAGCAGCTATAACGCCGGTTTCTACGAGCAGTACTTC. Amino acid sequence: CASSYNAGFYEQYF.

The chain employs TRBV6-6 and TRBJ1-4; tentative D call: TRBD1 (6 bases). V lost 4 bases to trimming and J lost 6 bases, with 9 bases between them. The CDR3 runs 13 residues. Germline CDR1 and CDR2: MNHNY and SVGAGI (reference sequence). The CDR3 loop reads CASSLAGDEKLFF. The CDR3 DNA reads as TGTGCCAGCAGTTTGGCAGGGGATGAAAAACTGTTTTTT.

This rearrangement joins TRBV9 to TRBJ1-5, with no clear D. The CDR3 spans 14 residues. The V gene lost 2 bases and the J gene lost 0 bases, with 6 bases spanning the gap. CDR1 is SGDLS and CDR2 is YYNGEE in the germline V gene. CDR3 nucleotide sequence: TGTGCCAGCAGCGTGGGCAGTAGCAATCAGCCCCAGCATTTT. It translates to CASSVGSSNQPQHF.

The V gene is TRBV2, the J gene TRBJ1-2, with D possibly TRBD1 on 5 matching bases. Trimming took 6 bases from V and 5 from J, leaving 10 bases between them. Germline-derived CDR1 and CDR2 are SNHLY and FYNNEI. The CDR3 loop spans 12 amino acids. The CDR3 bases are TGTGCCAGCAGGGGGGGAGGTTATGGCTACACCTTC. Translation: CASRGGGYGYTF.

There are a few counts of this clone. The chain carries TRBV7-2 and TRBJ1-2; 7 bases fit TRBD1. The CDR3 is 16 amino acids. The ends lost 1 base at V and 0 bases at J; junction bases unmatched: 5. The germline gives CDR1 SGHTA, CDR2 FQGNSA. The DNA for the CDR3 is TGTGCCAGCAGCTTAGGGGGGGACAGAGCTAACTATGGCTACACCTTC. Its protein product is CASSLGGDRANYGYTF. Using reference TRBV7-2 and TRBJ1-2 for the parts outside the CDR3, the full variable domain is GAGVSQSPSNKVTEKGKDVELRCDPISGHTALYWYRQSLGQGLEFLIYFQGNSAPDKSGLPSDRFSAERTGGSVSTLTIQRTQQEDSAVYLCASSLGGDRANYGYTFGSGTRLTVV.